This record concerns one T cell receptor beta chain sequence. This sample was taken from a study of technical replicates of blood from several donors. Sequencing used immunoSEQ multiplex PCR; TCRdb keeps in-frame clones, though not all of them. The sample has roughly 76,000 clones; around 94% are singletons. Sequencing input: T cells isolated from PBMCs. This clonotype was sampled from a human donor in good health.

As DNA, the CDR3 is TGTGCCAGCAGCTTATTTGGGGGGGAGAGCACTGAAGCTTTCTTT. The encoded protein is CASSLFGGESTEAFF. The rearrangement joins TRBV11-2 to TRBJ1-1; D is perhaps TRBD1 (5 bases). Trimming stripped 2 bases from V and 4 bases from J, with 14 bases between. Germline V gene lookup returns CDR1 SGHAT and CDR2 FQNNGV. The length of the CDR3 is 15 residues. The full variable domain, its missing parts supplied by reference TRBV11-2 and TRBJ1-1, is EAGVAQSPRYKIIEKRQSVAFWCNPISGHATLYWYQQILGQGPKLLIQFQNNGVVDDSQLPKDRFSAERLKGVDSTLKIQPAKLEDSAVYLCASSLFGGESTEAFFGQGTRLTVV.